This entry lists 6 T cell receptor beta chains sequenced from one sample in a study of post-analysis software for immune sequencing data. Study results and caveats: TRBV5-6, TRBV5-1 and TRBV20-1 belonged to a set of roughly five TRBV segments that were more frequent in patients than controls.

These receptors lack a known antigen. Included in the TCR beta cDNA libraries were unique molecular identifiers. TCRdb re-called the PCR reads through MiXCR, storing one row per CDR3 protein. Of approximately 630,000 distinct CDR3 sequences in the sample, approximately 60% were seen once. The sample was blood. The source is a girl aged 2-10 years with multiple sclerosis.

The sample holds one count of this clonotype. The genes are TRBV3-1 and TRBJ2-4; 11 positions match TRBD2. The CDR3 is made up of 18 amino acids. With V trimmed by 4 bases and J by 0 bases, 8 bases remained unmatched. Germline values: CDR1 LGHDT, CDR2 YNNKEL (reference sequence). The DNA of the CDR3 is TGTGCCAGCAGCCCTCTCCTAGCGGGAGGCTCAGCCAAAAACATTCAGTACTTC. This encodes CASSPLLAGGSAKNIQYF.

J is TRBJ2-3 and V is TRBV9; no clear D gene. This CDR3 has 13 residues. The germline gives CDR1 SGDLS, CDR2 YYNGEE. Trimming cost V 0 bases and J 14 bases, with 16 bases left between them. The chain's CDR3 is CASSVASSKSLYF. The CDR3 bases are TGTGCCAGCAGCGTAGCGTCCTCCAAGTCCCTGTATTTT.

The chain is built from TRBV6-1 and TRBJ2-3; TRBD2 is a possible D gene (5 bases). The V and J ends lost 3 bases and 4 bases respectively, with 17 bases between them. Per the germline V gene, CDR1 is MNHNS and CDR2 is SASEGT. The CDR3 has 16 amino acids. The CDR3 region is CASSDDYDRRADTQYF. CDR3 coding DNA: TGTGCCAGCAGTGACGACTACGACCGGCGGGCAGATACGCAGTATTTT.

The chain has TRBV6-5 and TRBJ2-4; TRBD2 aligns across 9 bases. Germline V lookup: CDR1 MNHEY, CDR2 SVGAGI. CDR3 size: 15 residues. V lost 0 bases and J lost 6; bases outside the gene matches: 3. CDR3 residues: CASSYSVAGVNIQYF. In nucleotides, the CDR3 is TGTGCCAGCAGTTACTCGGTAGCGGGAGTAAACATTCAGTACTTC.

The rearrangement links TRBV6-2 or TRBV6-3 to TRBJ2-1; TRBD2 is a possible D gene (5 bases). The CDR3 is made up of 13 amino acids. Trimming removed 5 bases from V and 10 bases from J, with 15 bases in between. Per germline, CDR1 MNHEY and CDR2 SVGEGT. CDR3 residues: CASSPGLGNEQFF. CDR3 bases: TGTGCCAGCAGTCCCGGACTGGGAAACGAGCAGTTCTTC.

This chain joins TRBV2 and TRBJ2-5, with TRBD2 identical over 7 bases. V gave up 6 bases and J gave up 5 bases; unmatched junction bases: 12. Germline V gene data show CDR1 as SNHLY and CDR2 as FYNNEI. This CDR3 has 15 amino acids. In nucleotides, the CDR3 is TGTGCCAGCAGAATGACTATAGCTAGCGGCGAGACCCAGTACTTC. It yields the protein CASRMTIASGETQYF. The variable domain in full, with the rest retrieved from reference TRBV2 and TRBJ2-5, is EPEVTQTPSHQVTQMGQEVILRCVPISNHLYFYWYRQILGQKVEFLVSFYNNEISEKSEIFDDQFSVERPDGSNFTLKIRSTKLEDSAMYFCASRMTIASGETQYFGPGTRLLVL.